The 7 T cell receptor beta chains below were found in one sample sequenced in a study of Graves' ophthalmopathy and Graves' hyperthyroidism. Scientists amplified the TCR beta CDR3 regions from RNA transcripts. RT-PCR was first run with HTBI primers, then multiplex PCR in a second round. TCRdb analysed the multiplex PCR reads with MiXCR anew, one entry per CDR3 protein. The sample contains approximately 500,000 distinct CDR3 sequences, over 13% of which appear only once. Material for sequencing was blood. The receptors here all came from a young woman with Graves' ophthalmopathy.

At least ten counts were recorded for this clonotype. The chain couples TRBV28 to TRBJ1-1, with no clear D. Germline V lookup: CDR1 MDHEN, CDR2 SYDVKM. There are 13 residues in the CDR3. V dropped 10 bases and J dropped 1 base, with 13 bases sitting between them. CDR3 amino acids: CATGVGGNTEAFF. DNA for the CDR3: TGTGCCACCGGAGTAGGTGGGAACACTGAAGCTTTCTTT.

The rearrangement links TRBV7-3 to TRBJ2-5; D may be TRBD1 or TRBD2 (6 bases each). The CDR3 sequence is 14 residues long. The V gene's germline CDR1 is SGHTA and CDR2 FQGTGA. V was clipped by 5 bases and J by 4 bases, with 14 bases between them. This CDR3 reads CASSPEGGPETQYF. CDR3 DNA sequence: TGTGCCAGCAGCCCCGAGGGGGGCCCAGAGACCCAGTACTTC.

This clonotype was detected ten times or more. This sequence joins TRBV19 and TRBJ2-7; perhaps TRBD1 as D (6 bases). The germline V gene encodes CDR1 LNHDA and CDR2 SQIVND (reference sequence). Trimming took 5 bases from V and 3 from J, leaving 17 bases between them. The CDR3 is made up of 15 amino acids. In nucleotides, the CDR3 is TGTGCCAGTAGTTCAAACCGGGACAAAAGCTACGAGCAGTACTTC. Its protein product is CASSSNRDKSYEQYF.

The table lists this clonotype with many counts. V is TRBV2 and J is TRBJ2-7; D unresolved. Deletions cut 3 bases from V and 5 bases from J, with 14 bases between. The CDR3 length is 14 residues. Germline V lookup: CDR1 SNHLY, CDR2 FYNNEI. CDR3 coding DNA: TGTGCCAGCAGTGAGGTCAGGTCAGACCACGAGCAGTACTTC. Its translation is CASSEVRSDHEQYF.

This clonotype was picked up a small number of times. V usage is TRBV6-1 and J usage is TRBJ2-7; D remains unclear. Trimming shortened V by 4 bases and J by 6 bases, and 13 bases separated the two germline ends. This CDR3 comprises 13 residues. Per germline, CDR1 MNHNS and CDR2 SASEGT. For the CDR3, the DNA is TGTGCCAGCAGTGTTGGGTCCTGGGGCGAGCAGTACTTC. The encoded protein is CASSVGSWGEQYF.

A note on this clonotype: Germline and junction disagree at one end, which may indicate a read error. The CDR3 DNA reads TGTGCCAGCAGTTACACAGGGGGCTCCTACGAGCACTACTTC. Its protein product is CASSYTGGSYEHYF. The chain is built from TRBV12-3 or TRBV12-4 and TRBJ2-7; 9 bases agree with TRBD1. The CDR3 consists of 14 residues.

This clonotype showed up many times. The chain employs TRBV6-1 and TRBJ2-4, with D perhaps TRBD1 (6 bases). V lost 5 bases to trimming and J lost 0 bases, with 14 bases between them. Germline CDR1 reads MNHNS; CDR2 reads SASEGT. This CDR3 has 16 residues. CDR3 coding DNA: TGTGCCAGCAGTAGGGGGACGGCCCTAGCCAAAAACATTCAGTACTTC. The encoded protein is CASSRGTALAKNIQYF.